These 29 T cell receptor beta chains share one sample of origin, sequenced in a study of blood T cells in healthy people across ages. Through a sample-barcoded 5' primer and a J-beta primer mix, a second PCR was run for 7 to 11 cycles. TCRdb re-called the 5' RACE reads through MiXCR, storing one row per CDR3 protein. This table has over 1,500,000 distinct CDR3 sequences, just under 50% appearing once. Sequencing input: blood. The receptors originated from a woman between 40 and 55 years old in good health.

This clonotype showed up just once. This rearrangement joins TRBV5-5 to TRBJ2-7; no clear D gene. This CDR3 region has 13 residues. The germline CDR1 and CDR2 sequences are SGHKS and YYEKEE (reference sequence). Trimming left V 5 bases short and J 6 bases short, with 15 bases between. The CDR3 nucleotides are TGTGCCAGCAGGGAACTGCCGGCTGGCGAGCAGTACTTC. The encoded protein is CASRELPAGEQYF.

The chain combines TRBV6-2 or TRBV6-3 with TRBJ2-3, with 7 nucleotides matching TRBD1. This CDR3 region has 14 residues. Germline values: CDR1 MNHEY, CDR2 SVGEGT. Losses at the gene ends were 2 bases for V and 4 bases for J; bases not matched to a gene: 3. Written as DNA, the CDR3 is TGTGCCAGCAGTTACACAGGGGACGCAGATACGCAGTATTTT. Residues: CASSYTGDADTQYF.

This clonotype was observed a few times. The chain employs TRBV28 and TRBJ2-3; D unresolved. Germline CDR1 is MDHEN and CDR2 is SYDVKM. This CDR3 spans 13 amino acids. The ends were cut back, 7 bases at V and 2 bases at J, with 10 bases in the middle. DNA of the CDR3: TGTGCCAGCAAGCGAGCCCACACAGATACGCAGTATTTT. It yields the protein CASKRAHTDTQYF.

The chain couples TRBV11-2 to TRBJ2-7; 7 nucleotides agree with TRBD1. The J call could be wrong; TRBJ2-4 is a better fit for the DNA end. Germline CDR1 SGHAT, CDR2 FQNNGV. The CDR3 has 14 residues. Here the CDR3 DNA reads TGTGCCAGCAGCTTAGTAGTACAGGGGAACATTCAGTACTTC. Its protein product is CASSLVVQGNIQYF.

The table lists this clonotype with a few counts. V is TRBV7-2 and J is TRBJ2-7, with a weak D call TRBD2 (6 bases). V shed 5 bases and J shed 3 bases, with 20 bases lying between them. Per germline, CDR1 SGHTA and CDR2 FQGNSA. This CDR3 comprises 16 residues. The CDR3 nucleotides read TGTGCCAGCAGCCCCGGCGGGGCAGGAGGCCTCTACGAGCAGTACTTC. Its translation is CASSPGGAGGLYEQYF.

This clonotype was picked up a small number of times. The gene calls are TRBV6-2 or TRBV6-3 and TRBJ2-3; 8 bases agree with TRBD2. Germline V gives CDR1 MNHEY, CDR2 SVGEGT. Losses at the gene ends were 4 bases for V and 12 bases for J; bases not matched to a gene: 3. The CDR3 runs 11 residues. CDR3 amino acids: CASSSGTSQYF. DNA of the CDR3: TGTGCCAGCAGTTCCGGGACTAGTCAGTATTTT.

The chain uses TRBV7-2 and TRBJ1-1; 7 bases match TRBD1. The CDR3 covers 13 residues. CDR1 is SGHTA, CDR2 FQGNSA, per germline. V was pared by 6 bases and J by 7 bases, with 8 bases of the junction left unmatched. CDR3 residues: CASSSQGVGEAFF. CDR3 nucleotides: TGTGCCAGCAGTTCCCAGGGGGTGGGTGAAGCTTTCTTT.

V is TRBV20-1 and J is TRBJ1-6; D is undetermined. V was clipped by 6 bases and J by 10 bases, with 10 bases between them. This CDR3 region has 11 residues. Germline lookup yields CDR1 DFQATT and CDR2 SNEGSKA (reference sequence). The CDR3 is CSARRESPLHF. In DNA form, the CDR3 reads TGCAGTGCCAGACGGGAATCACCCCTCCACTTT.

The rearrangement joins TRBV2 to TRBJ2-3, with unresolved D. Trimming removed 2 bases at V and 0 bases at J, with 12 bases between. This CDR3 has 16 amino acids. Germline assignment: CDR1 SNHLY and CDR2 FYNNEI. The CDR3 nucleotides read TGTGCCAGCAGTGAATGGACGAGCTTTAGCACAGATACGCAGTATTTT. It specifies CASSEWTSFSTDTQYF.

This clonotype was observed a handful of times. This rearrangement joins TRBV6-2 or TRBV6-3 to TRBJ2-1; no definite D call. V was trimmed by 6 bases and J by 9 bases, leaving 12 bases between them. The CDR3 is 12 residues long. Germline V gene data show CDR1 as MNHEY and CDR2 as SVGEGT. The CDR3 sequence is CASSPHWAEQFF. CDR3 DNA sequence: TGTGCCAGCAGCCCCCATTGGGCTGAGCAGTTCTTC.

In this sample, this clonotype turned up a few times. The V gene is TRBV20-1, the J gene TRBJ1-2; D ambiguous. Looked up from germline, CDR1 is DFQATT and CDR2 is SNEGSKA (reference sequence). V was shortened by 5 bases and J by 8 bases, with 18 bases between the two germline ends. The CDR3 covers 13 residues. CDR3 amino acids: CSAHTKGTIGYTF. CDR3 DNA sequence: TGCAGTGCTCATACCAAAGGAACGATAGGCTACACCTTC.

This rearrangement joins TRBV27 to TRBJ1-1; D is perhaps TRBD1 (5 bases). This CDR3 contains 16 residues. Germline assignment: CDR1 MNHEY and CDR2 SMNVEV (reference sequence). Between the trimmed V and J ends, which lost 1 base and 6 bases, there was a span of 18 bases. CDR3 sequence reads: CASSLLGTEDGSEAFF. In DNA, the CDR3 is TGTGCCAGCAGTTTATTGGGGACCGAGGATGGTTCTGAAGCTTTCTTT.

V and J are TRBV29-1 and TRBJ1-2; D possibly corresponds to TRBD1 (5 bases). The CDR3 is made up of 15 amino acids. Looked up from germline, CDR1 is SQVTM and CDR2 is ANQGSEA. V shed 6 bases and J shed 0 bases, with 17 bases lying between them. CDR3 sequence reads: CSVDGAGLANYGYTF. CDR3 in DNA: TGCAGCGTCGACGGGGCAGGATTAGCTAACTATGGCTACACCTTC. The whole variable domain, remainder taken from reference TRBV29-1 and TRBJ1-2, is SAVISQKPSRDICQRGTSLTIQCQVDSQVTMMFWYRQQPGQSLTLIATANQGSEATYESGFVIDKFPISRPNLTFSTLTVSNMSPEDSSIYLCSVDGAGLANYGYTFGSGTRLTVV.

This clonotype has just a few counts. The chain carries TRBV6-5 and TRBJ2-5; the D gene is possibly TRBD1 (6 bases). Germline CDR1 and CDR2: MNHEY and SVGAGI. The CDR3 is 12 amino acids. The V end was cut by 7 bases, the J end by 6 bases, with 12 bases between. CDR3 sequence reads: CASTDRLKTQYF. The CDR3 DNA reads TGTGCCAGCACCGACAGGTTGAAGACCCAGTACTTC.

J is TRBJ2-1 and V is TRBV5-8; D might be TRBD1 or TRBD2, each matching 6 bases. CDR3 length equals 17 residues. The V end was cut by 0 bases, the J end by 5 bases, with 18 bases between. Per germline, CDR1 SGHTS and CDR2 YDEGEE. The CDR3 reads CASSLGSGVLADNEQFF. The CDR3 DNA follows: TGTGCCAGCAGCTTGGGGTCAGGGGTACTAGCCGACAATGAGCAGTTCTTC.

Remarks on this clonotype: The junction shows a germline mismatch at one end, possibly a read error. The chain joins TRBV7-7 to TRBJ2-5; 13 nucleotides line up with TRBD2. CDR1 and CDR2 (germline): SSHAT, FNYEAQ (reference sequence). The CDR3 is 16 residues long. The CDR3 sequence is CASSYGLAGVQETQYF. The DNA of the CDR3 is TGTGCTAGCAGCTACGGACTAGCGGGGGTACAAGAGACCCAGTACTTC.

This clonotype was seen a handful of times. This chain uses TRBV7-2 with TRBJ1-2; D is ambiguous. The CDR3 runs to 14 residues. Looked up from germline, CDR1 is SGHTA and CDR2 is FQGNSA. Trimming shortened V by 5 bases and J by 5 bases, and 15 bases separated the two germline ends. In nucleotides, the CDR3 is TGTGCCAGCAGCCAGCAGAGGTTATATTATGGCTACACCTTC. Amino acid sequence: CASSQQRLYYGYTF.

In its sample, this clonotype was seen a few times. V and J are TRBV4-3 and TRBJ2-7; 9 bases match TRBD1. Germline V CDR1 and CDR2: LGHNA, YSLEER. CDR3 length equals 15 residues. Losses at the gene ends were 3 bases for V and 2 bases for J; bases not matched to a gene: 5. The CDR3 here is CASSQVDRGPYEQYF. CDR3 DNA: TGCGCCAGCAGCCAGGTGGACAGGGGACCCTACGAGCAGTACTTC.

V usage is TRBV4-3 and J usage is TRBJ2-1; TRBD2 aligns across 10 bases. This CDR3 has 18 amino acids. Germline trimming cut 0 bases from V and 9 bases from J; bases unmatched to any gene: 14. CDR1 and CDR2 (germline): LGHNA, YSLEER. The CDR3 DNA reads as TGCGCCAGCAGCCAAGATTATCCCACCCCTAGCGGGGGTCTTGAGCAGTTCTTC. It is translated as CASSQDYPTPSGGLEQFF.

The J gene is TRBJ1-2, the V gene TRBV28; 10 positions match TRBD1. The V gene's germline CDR1 is MDHEN and CDR2 SYDVKM. This CDR3 contains 14 residues. V lost 2 bases to trimming and J lost 8 bases; unmatched junction nucleotides: 5. In DNA, the CDR3 is TGTGCCAGCAGTTTAAGACAGGGGGCGAAGGGCTACACCTTC. Its translation: CASSLRQGAKGYTF.

The chain has TRBV5-1 and TRBJ2-4; TRBD2 matches at 8 bases. Germline CDR1 SGHRS, CDR2 YFSETQ. The CDR3 runs 18 residues. V lost 3 bases to trimming and J lost 1 base; unmatched junction nucleotides: 12. The CDR3 loop reads CASSSTAGGVRAKNIQYF. DNA of the CDR3: TGCGCCAGCAGCTCGACGGCGGGGGGCGTTCGGGCCAAAAACATTCAGTACTTC.

In DNA form, the CDR3 reads TGCGCCAGCAGCCAAGATAGGGCAGAAAATCAGCCCCAGCATTTT. As protein: CASSQDRAENQPQHF. V gene TRBV4-3 combines with J gene TRBJ1-5; no clear D gene. There are 15 residues in the CDR3. V lost 0 bases and J lost 4, with 10 bases in between. Germline values: CDR1 LGHNA, CDR2 YSLEER.

The CDR3 spells CSVALAGGLITDTQYF. The CDR3 DNA follows: TGCAGCGTTGCACTAGCGGGGGGGCTGATCACAGATACGCAGTATTTT. The rearrangement joins TRBV29-1 to TRBJ2-3, with 13 bases aligning to TRBD2. Germline loops: CDR1 SQVTM, CDR2 ANQGSEA. This CDR3 is built from 16 residues. The ends lost 4 bases at V and 2 bases at J; junction bases unmatched: 6.

The sample holds a few counts of this clonotype. V usage is TRBV2 and J usage is TRBJ2-5; D unresolved. Trimming pared 4 bases from V and 7 bases from J, leaving 7 bases between. Germline loops: CDR1 SNHLY, CDR2 FYNNEI. This CDR3 spans 11 amino acids. The CDR3 coding sequence is TGTGCCAGCAGTGCCCCGAGGACCCAGTACTTC. This sequence encodes CASSAPRTQYF.

This clonotype has a single count. The J gene is TRBJ2-5, the V gene TRBV12-3 or TRBV12-4, with D perhaps TRBD2 (7 bases). TRBJ2-7 explains the end of the DNA better; the J call may be wrong. There are 16 residues in the CDR3. CDR3 in amino acids: CASSFGGRGGEDEQYF. For the CDR3, the DNA is TGTGCCAGCAGTTTCGGGGGTAGGGGGGGTGAAGACGAGCAGTACTTC.

V usage is TRBV4-3 and J usage is TRBJ2-2; 12 nucleotides agree with TRBD2. From germline, CDR1 is LGHNA and CDR2 YSLEER. The CDR3 length is 18 residues. V shed 3 bases, J shed 6 bases, and the junction held 11 bases outside the gene matches. The CDR3 sequence: CASSHTGLAGERAGELFF. Here the CDR3 DNA reads TGCGCCAGCAGCCACACGGGACTAGCGGGCGAACGCGCCGGGGAGCTGTTTTTT.

This chain connects TRBV11-2 to TRBJ2-5; a weak D match, TRBD2 (6 bases). The CDR3 is 14 residues long. Germline V gives CDR1 SGHAT, CDR2 FQNNGV. V lost 5 bases, J lost 4 bases, and 14 bases lay in between. The CDR3 DNA reads as TGTGCCAGCAGCCACCGGCGGGGTCCAGAGACCCAGTACTTC. Its translation: CASSHRRGPETQYF.

The CDR3 sequence: CASSPTGVSAYNEQFF. The CDR3 DNA follows: TGTGCCAGCAGCCCGACTGGGGTTAGTGCCTACAATGAGCAGTTCTTC. The chain couples TRBV28 to TRBJ2-1; D call uncertain. This CDR3 region has 16 residues. Germline V CDR1 and CDR2: MDHEN, SYDVKM. With 6 bases removed from V and 2 bases from J, the gap between germline ends came to 17 bases.

This clonotype was observed a few times. This chain uses TRBV7-8 with TRBJ2-7, with D perhaps TRBD1 (6 bases). The CDR3 has 14 amino acids. CDR1 is SGHVS and CDR2 is FQNEAQ in the germline V gene. V was clipped by 5 bases and J by 3 bases, with 14 bases between them. Here the CDR3 DNA reads TGTGCCAGCAGCAGGAAGGCAGGGGTCTACGAGCAGTACTTC. Translating it yields CASSRKAGVYEQYF. The complete variable domain, with remaining parts taken from reference TRBV7-8 and TRBJ2-7, reads GAGVSQSPRYKVAKRGQDVALRCDPISGHVSLFWYQQALGQGPEFLTYFQNEAQLDKSGLPSDRFFAERPEGSVSTLKIQRTQQEDSAVYLCASSRKAGVYEQYFGPGTRLTVT.